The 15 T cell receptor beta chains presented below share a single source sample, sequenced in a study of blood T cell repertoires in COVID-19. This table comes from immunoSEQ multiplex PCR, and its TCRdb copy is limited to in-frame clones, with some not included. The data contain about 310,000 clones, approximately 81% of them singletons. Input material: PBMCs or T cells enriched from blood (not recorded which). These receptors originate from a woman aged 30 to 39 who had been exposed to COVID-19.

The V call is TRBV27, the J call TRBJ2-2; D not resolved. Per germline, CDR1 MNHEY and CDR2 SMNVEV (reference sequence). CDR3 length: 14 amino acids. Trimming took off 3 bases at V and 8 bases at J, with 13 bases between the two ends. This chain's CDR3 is CASSLERVVGELFF. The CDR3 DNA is TGTGCCAGCAGTTTGGAGCGAGTGGTAGGGGAGCTGTTTTTT.

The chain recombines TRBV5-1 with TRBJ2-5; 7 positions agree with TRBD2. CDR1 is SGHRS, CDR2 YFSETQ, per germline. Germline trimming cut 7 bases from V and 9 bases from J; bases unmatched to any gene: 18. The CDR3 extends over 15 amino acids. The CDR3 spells CASSRRGEGLQSQYF. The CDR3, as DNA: TGCGCCAGCTCCCGGCGCGGGGAGGGCCTCCAGTCCCAGTACTTC.

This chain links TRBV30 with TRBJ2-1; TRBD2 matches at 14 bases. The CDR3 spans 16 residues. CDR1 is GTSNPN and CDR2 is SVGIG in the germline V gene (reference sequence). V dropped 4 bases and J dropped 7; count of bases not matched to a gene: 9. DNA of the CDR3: TGTGCCTGGAATTCGGGACTAGCGGGAGTTCGGAATGAGCAGTTCTTC. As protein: CAWNSGLAGVRNEQFF.

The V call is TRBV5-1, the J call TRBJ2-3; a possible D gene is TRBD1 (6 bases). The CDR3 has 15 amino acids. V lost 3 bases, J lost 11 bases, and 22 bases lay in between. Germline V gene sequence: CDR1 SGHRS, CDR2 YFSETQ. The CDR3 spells CASSSNNDPGQMQYF. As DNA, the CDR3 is TGCGCCAGCAGCTCGAATAACGATCCGGGACAAATGCAGTATTTT. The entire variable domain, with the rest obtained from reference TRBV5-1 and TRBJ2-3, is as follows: KAGVTQTPRYLIKTRGQQVTLSCSPISGHRSVSWYQQTPGQGLQFLFEYFSETQRNKGNFPGRFSGRQFSNSRSEMNVSTLELGDSALYLCASSSNNDPGQMQYFGPGTRLTVL.

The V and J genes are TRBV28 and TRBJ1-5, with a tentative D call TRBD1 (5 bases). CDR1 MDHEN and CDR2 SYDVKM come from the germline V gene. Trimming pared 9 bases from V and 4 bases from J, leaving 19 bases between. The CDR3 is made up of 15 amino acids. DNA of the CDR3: TGTGCCAGTCAGTGGGGCGGGGGAGAAAATCAGCCCCAGCATTTT. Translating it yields CASQWGGGENQPQHF.

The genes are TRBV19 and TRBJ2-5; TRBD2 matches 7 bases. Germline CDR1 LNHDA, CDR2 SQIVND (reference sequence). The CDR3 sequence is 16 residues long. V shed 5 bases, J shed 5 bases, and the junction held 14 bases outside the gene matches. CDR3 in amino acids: CASSGGSGSHRETQYF. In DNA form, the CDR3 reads TGTGCCAGTAGTGGCGGTAGCGGGTCCCATCGGGAGACCCAGTACTTC.

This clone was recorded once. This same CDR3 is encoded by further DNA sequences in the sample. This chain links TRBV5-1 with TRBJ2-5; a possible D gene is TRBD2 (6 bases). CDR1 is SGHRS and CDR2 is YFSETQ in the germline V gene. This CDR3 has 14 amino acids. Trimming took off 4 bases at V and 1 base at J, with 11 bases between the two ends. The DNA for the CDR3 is TGCGCCAGCAGCCCGGGACTCGTCCAAGAGACCCAGTACTTC. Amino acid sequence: CASSPGLVQETQYF.

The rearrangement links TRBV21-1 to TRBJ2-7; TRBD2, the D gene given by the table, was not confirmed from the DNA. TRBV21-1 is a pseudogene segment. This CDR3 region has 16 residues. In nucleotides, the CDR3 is TGTGCCAGCAGCATGGGATTAGCGGGGGAGGGCTACGAGCAGTACTTC. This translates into CASSMGLAGEGYEQYF.

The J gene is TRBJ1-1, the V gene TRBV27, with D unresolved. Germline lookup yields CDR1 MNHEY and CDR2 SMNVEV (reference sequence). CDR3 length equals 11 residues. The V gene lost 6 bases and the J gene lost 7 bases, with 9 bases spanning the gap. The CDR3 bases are TGTGCCAGCAGCTCGGTCGGTGAAGCTTTCTTT. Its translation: CASSSVGEAFF.

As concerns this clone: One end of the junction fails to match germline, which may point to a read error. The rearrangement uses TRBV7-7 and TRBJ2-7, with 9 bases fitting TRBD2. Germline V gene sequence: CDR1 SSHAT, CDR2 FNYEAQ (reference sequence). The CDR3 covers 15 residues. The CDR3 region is CASSLAGAPADEQYF. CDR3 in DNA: TGTGCTAGCAGCTTAGCGGGGGCCCCGGCTGACGAGCAGTACTTC.

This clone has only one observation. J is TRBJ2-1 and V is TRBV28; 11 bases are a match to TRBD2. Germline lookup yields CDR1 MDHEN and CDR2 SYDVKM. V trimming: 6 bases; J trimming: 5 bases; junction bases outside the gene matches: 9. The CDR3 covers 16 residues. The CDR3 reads CASRINRLAGNNEQFF. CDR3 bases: TGTGCCAGCAGAATAAACCGACTAGCGGGGAACAATGAGCAGTTCTTC.

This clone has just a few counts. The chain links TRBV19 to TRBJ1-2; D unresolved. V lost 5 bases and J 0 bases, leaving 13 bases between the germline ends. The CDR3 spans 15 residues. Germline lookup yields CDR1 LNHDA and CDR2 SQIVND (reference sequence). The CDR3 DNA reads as TGTGCCAGTAGTCAACGAAACTTAGCTAACTATGGCTACACCTTC. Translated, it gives CASSQRNLANYGYTF.

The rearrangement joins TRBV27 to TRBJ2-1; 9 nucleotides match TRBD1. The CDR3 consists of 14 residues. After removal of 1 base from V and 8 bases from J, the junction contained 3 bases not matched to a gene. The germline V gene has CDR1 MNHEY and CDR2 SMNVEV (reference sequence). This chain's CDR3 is CASSLLGQGDEQFF. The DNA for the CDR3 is TGTGCCAGCAGTTTATTGGGACAGGGCGATGAGCAGTTCTTC.

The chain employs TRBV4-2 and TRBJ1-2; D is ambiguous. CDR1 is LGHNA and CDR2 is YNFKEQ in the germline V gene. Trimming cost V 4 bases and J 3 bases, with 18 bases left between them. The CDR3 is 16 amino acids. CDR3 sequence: CASSPPKDFVDYGYTF. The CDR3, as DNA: TGTGCCAGCAGCCCCCCTAAGGACTTCGTGGACTATGGCTACACCTTC.

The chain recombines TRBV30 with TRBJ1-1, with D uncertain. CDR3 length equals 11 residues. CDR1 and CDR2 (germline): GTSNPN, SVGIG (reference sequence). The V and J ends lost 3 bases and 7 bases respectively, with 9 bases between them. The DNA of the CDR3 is TGTGCCTGGAGCCGAGGGTATGAAGCTTTCTTT. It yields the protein CAWSRGYEAFF.